The TCR beta chain under discussion was sequenced for a study of shared clonotypes between healthy human individuals. Sequencing used immunoSEQ multiplex PCR; TCRdb keeps in-frame clones, though not all of them. Of about 1 million clones in the sample, around 75% were seen once. The origin of this receptor is a man younger than 35 in good health. Specimen: memory CD4+ T cells sorted from blood. Described subset: CD45RA-negative fraction.

CDR3 sequence reads: CASSLELNYNTEAFF. The CDR3 DNA reads TGTGCCAGCAGCTTGGAGCTGAACTACAACACTGAAGCTTTCTTT. J is TRBJ1-1 and V is TRBV5-5, with D uncertain. V was trimmed by 0 bases and J by 2 bases, leaving 11 bases between them. Germline V gene data show CDR1 as SGHKS and CDR2 as YYEKEE (reference sequence). The CDR3 is 15 amino acids.